The rows below give T cell receptor beta chains drawn from one sample of a study of CD8 T cells in Susac syndrome. TCRdb reanalysed the immunoSEQ multiplex PCR reads using MiXCR and keeps one entry per CDR3 protein. The sample holds more than 95,000 distinct CDR3 sequences, approximately 95% seen once. The sequenced sample consisted of CD8+ T cells from PBMCs. The receptor set was obtained from a human donor with multiple sclerosis. CDR3s include the opening cysteine and the closing phenylalanine or tryptophan. A D gene is named only where the DNA matches it firmly. Where a row states a size, it is once, few, many or the class of an expanded clone; other rows omit it.

V gene	clone size	D gene	J gene	CDR3 protein	CDR3 DNA
TRBV7-6	.	TRBD1	TRBJ2-1	CASSLQGAVNEQFF	TGTGCCAGCAGCCTACAGGGGGCAGTGAATGAGCAGTTCTTC
TRBV19	.	TRBD1	TRBJ1-1	CASSEGQGLTEAFF	TGTGCCAGTAGTGAGGGACAGGGTCTCACTGAAGCTTTCTTT
TRBV9	.	.	TRBJ2-2	CASSARGAGELFF	TGTGCCAGCAGCGCTAGGGGGGCCGGGGAGCTGTTTTTT
TRBV20-1	.	.	TRBJ1-1	CSARVFRNTEAFF	TGCAGTGCTAGAGTGTTCAGGAACACTGAAGCTTTCTTT
TRBV19	.	.	TRBJ1-5	CASSIGVQQPQHF	TGTGCCAGTAGTATAGGGGTGCAACAGCCCCAGCATTTT
TRBV25-1	once	.	TRBJ2-1	CASSLGASYNEQFF	TGTGCCAGCAGTCTTGGGGCATCCTACAATGAGCAGTTCTTC
TRBV27	.	TRBD1	TRBJ2-7	CASSLLGQGAHEQYF	TGTGCCAGCAGTTTATTAGGGCAGGGGGCCCACGAGCAGTACTTC
TRBV7-3	.	TRBD1	TRBJ2-6	CASSLTRGPRANVLTF	TGTGCCAGCAGCTTAACGAGGGGGCCCAGGGCCAACGTCCTGACTTTC
TRBV4-1	.	.	TRBJ1-5	CASSHGGNQPQHF	TGCGCCAGCAGCCATGGCGGTAATCAGCCCCAGCATTTT
TRBV7-9	.	.	TRBJ1-1	CASSLVSGGAYSTEAFF	TGTGCCAGCAGCTTAGTTTCGGGGGGCGCGTATTCCACTGAAGCTTTCTTT
TRBV24-1	.	TRBD1	TRBJ2-3	CATSDLQGPGDTQYF	TGTGCCACCAGTGACTTACAGGGGCCGGGGGATACGCAGTATTTT
TRBV4-1	.	.	TRBJ2-7	CASSPQGGLEQYF	TGCGCCAGCAGCCCCCAAGGCGGGTTGGAGCAGTACTTC
TRBV7-2	.	TRBD1	TRBJ1-5	CASSLMEARGLGSNQPQHF	TGTGCCAGCAGCTTGATGGAGGCCAGGGGGCTTGGGAGCAATCAGCCCCAGCATTTT
TRBV6-1	.	TRBD1	TRBJ2-2	CASSRQDREVPGELFF	TGTGCCAGCAGCCGTCAGGACAGGGAGGTCCCCGGGGAGCTGTTTTTT
TRBV7-9	.	.	TRBJ2-1	CASTPDGEQFF	TGTGCCAGCACCCCCGACGGGGAGCAGTTCTTC
TRBV29-1	.	.	TRBJ1-1	CSVDKGQRGRTEAFF	TGCAGCGTTGATAAGGGGCAACGGGGGAGGACTGAAGCTTTCTTT
TRBV27	.	TRBD2	TRBJ2-7	CASSPPPRSGGYEQYF	TGTGCCAGCAGTCCTCCCCCCAGGAGCGGGGGATACGAGCAGTACTTC
TRBV6-1	.	TRBD2	TRBJ2-4	CASSGGTSGAKNIQYF	TGTGCCAGCAGTGGGGGGACTAGCGGAGCCAAAAACATTCAGTACTTC
TRBV9	.	.	TRBJ2-1	CASSVGGSHNEQFF	TGTGCCAGCAGCGTGGGCGGGTCCCACAATGAGCAGTTCTTC